Sequencing of this T cell receptor beta chain was carried out in a study of T cells in Graves' hyperthyroidism and ophthalmopathy (dated by TCRdb to between 2018 and 2020). About the full investigation: To identify TCR V-J signatures that set the groups apart, the researchers used a discovery cohort of about a hundred patients, made up of 43 with Graves' ophthalmopathy and around 58 with stable Graves' hyperthyroidism. The roughly 90 discovery patients were divided at random into training and test sets in a 7:3 ratio. The paper describes TCR Vbeta CDR3 sequencing of fewer than 150 peripheral blood samples, made up of about 40 ophthalmopathy patients, over 70 hyperthyroidism patients and roughly 17 progressor patients. After blood sampling, hyperthyroidism patients were treated with methimazole at a starting dose of 30 mg daily, and ophthalmopathy patients were treated with high-dose intravenous methylprednisolone. Whether ophthalmopathy could be predicted prospectively was tested in an independent validation cohort made up of about 18 hyperthyroidism patients plus 17 patients who later progressed to ophthalmopathy. In addition, the study compared T-cell repertoires in thyroid tissue and in blood from about 6 Graves' hyperthyroidism patients. Summary of the overall study and its limitations: During validation, the model predicted progression to ophthalmopathy a median of roughly 7.1 months ahead of onset, with around 71% sensitivity and about 75% specificity. Ophthalmopathy was separated from stable hyperthyroidism by a 13 V-J signature model, with over 85% sensitivity and roughly 81% specificity obtained in cross-validation and 80%/75% obtained in testing. Most expanded thyroid clonotypes (frequency above 0.001) were also detected in blood, a finding suggesting that blood repertoires may reflect thyroid immune responses. Sample size was not statistically predetermined, and blinding of investigators to group allocation was not performed.

The TCR beta CDR3 regions were amplified from the RNA transcripts. For the first round of RT-PCR on the TCR CDR3, the HTBI primer set was used together with the Qiagen OneStep RT-PCR kit. Libraries were constructed in a second round of multiplex PCR, after which size selection and purification were carried out. Sequencing of the libraries was done on an Illumina HiSeq2000 using paired-end 100 bp reads. The source study handled its data this way. SOAPnuke was used to process the raw data, throwing out any read that contained adapters or uncalled bases, had a mean Phred below 15, or lacked an exact constant-primer or identifier match. COPE v1.2.5 was used to merge high-quality paired reads, and clonotypes were defined as unique nucleotide sequences. MiTCR v1.1 was used to align the clonotypes against IMGT TRBV, TRBD and TRBJ reference segments. Analysis was restricted to V-J combinations with a frequency above 0.0001, which covered roughly 99% of repertoires. A TCS score was defined as the ratio of F50 (clonal expansion) to E x V (chaos), with BLOSUM62-based TCRdist applied between CDR3 peptides within each V-J. Welch's t-statistics and random forest reduced 514 V-J features to roughly 13, which were used in a naive Bayes classifier (R e1071). TCRdb trimmed the raw reads at Q25, called clones with MiXCR and kept productive beta chains. A single entry per CDR3 protein holds the most common genes and DNA from its merged rows. The V and J calls reflect TCRdb's pipeline rather than the authors' work. The sample records hundreds of thousands of distinct CDR3 sequences, 46% of which are singletons. Of the sample, 8.2% is held by the ten largest clones.

A patient counted as having stable Graves' hyperthyroidism if no progression to ophthalmopathy occurred over 18 months of follow-up. The hyperthyroidism patients were between 18 and 65 years old and newly diagnosed, with a disease duration of less than 2 months. The study excluded patients with uncontrolled infections, other autoimmune diseases, pregnancy or lactation. Clinical symptoms, serum thyroxine and TRAb, thyroid ultrasound, and orbital computed tomography formed the basis for the diagnoses. Total RNA was extracted using Trizol reagent, and RNA quality was assessed on an Agilent 2100 Bioanalyzer. For this clonotype: The antigen this receptor binds is unknown. Base qualities are not at hand, and no much larger clone is one base apart.

The sequence derives from a woman aged 18-29 years with Graves' hyperthyroidism. Donor details come from another sample of the same person, matched by shared clones. The sequenced sample was peripheral blood or thyroid tissue (not recorded which).

The DNA sequence follows: TGCAGTGCCCCCACCGACAGGGTCTACGAGCAGTACTTC. The encoded protein is CSAPTDRVYEQYF. The rearrangement combines TRBV20-1 with TRBJ2-7, with 7 junctional bases fitting TRBD1. Via the germline V gene (reference sequence), CDR1 is DFQATT and CDR2 SNEGSKA. The CDR3 runs 13 amino acids, cysteine and phenylalanine included. The read is trimmed to its CDR3 DNA, 39 bases read in frame from base 1. Unmatched junction bases come to 8, with V trimmed by 6 bases and J by 3 bases.